This T cell receptor (beta chain) comes out of a study of OX40 agonist ivuxolimab in advanced cancers. Study information: Ivuxolimab doses were 0.01, 0.1, 0.3, 1.5, 3 or 10 mg/kg every 2 weeks. General study findings and limits: Average numbers of expanded clones were greater in CD8+ T cells than in CD4+.

As for this clone: Its antigen is undetermined.

The repertoire was sequenced with immunoSEQ multiplex PCR; TCRdb's copy has only in-frame clones and lacks some. The table lists roughly 80,000 clones, around four fifths of them singletons. Peripheral blood came from all dose cohorts at three timepoints. The sample here was CD4+ or CD8+ T cells sorted from blood, taken in a trial of the OX40 agonist ivuxolimab. The sequence was obtained from an adult with an advanced solid tumor such as melanoma, head and neck, liver or kidney cancer.

The CDR3 here is CASSIMTAKYNSPLHF. The CDR3 nucleotides read TGTGCCAGCAGCATTATGACAGCTAAGTATAATTCACCCCTCCACTTT. J is TRBJ1-6 and V is TRBV6-6, with D possibly TRBD1 on 5 matching bases. Trimming pared 6 bases from V and 4 bases from J, leaving 16 bases between. Germline V CDR1 and CDR2: MNHNY, SVGAGI (reference sequence). The CDR3 extends over 16 amino acids.